This T cell receptor beta chain is from a study of blood T cells in healthy people across ages. The use of a sample-barcoded 5' primer and a J-beta primer mix characterized a second PCR of roughly 6 to 11 cycles. One entry per CDR3 protein, called by TCRdb with MiXCR from the 5' RACE reads. The sample records 1 million or so distinct CDR3 sequences, around 45% being singletons. The CDR3 runs to 14 residues. Germline V gene lookup returns CDR1 DFQATT and CDR2 SNEGSKA (reference sequence). Unmatched junction bases numbered 3, after V lost 1 base and J lost 2 bases. This chain joins TRBV20-1 and TRBJ2-7; 9 nucleotides agree with TRBD2. The TCR comes from an older woman in good health. Specimen: blood. In DNA, the CDR3 is TGCAGTGCTAGAGGGGTAGCGGGAGCCTACGAGCAGTACTTC. As protein: CSARGVAGAYEQYF.